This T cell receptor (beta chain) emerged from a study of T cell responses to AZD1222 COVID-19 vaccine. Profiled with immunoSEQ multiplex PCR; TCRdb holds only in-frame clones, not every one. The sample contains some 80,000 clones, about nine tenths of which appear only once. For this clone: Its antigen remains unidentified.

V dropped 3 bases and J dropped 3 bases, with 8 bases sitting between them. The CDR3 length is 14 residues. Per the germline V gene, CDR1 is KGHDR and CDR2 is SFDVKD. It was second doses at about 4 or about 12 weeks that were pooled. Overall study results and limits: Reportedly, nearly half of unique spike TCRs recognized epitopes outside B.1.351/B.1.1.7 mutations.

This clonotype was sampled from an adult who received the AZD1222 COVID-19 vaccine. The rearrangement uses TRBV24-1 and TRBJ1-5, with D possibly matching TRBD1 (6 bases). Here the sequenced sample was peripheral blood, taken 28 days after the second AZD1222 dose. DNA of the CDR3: TGTGCCACCAGTGATCGACAGGCCAATCAGCCCCAGCATTTT. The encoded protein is CATSDRQANQPQHF.